This T cell receptor beta chain was identified in a study of blood T cell repertoires in COVID-19. The CDR3 is made up of 15 amino acids. Clones were sequenced by immunoSEQ multiplex PCR, and TCRdb holds only the in-frame ones, with some missing. Among about 200,000 clones listed, around 75% were seen once. The gene calls are TRBV21-1 and TRBJ1-1; the listed D gene, TRBD1, was not tested against the DNA. TRBV21-1 is annotated as a pseudogene. Material for sequencing was peripheral blood. The TCR sequence derives from a woman between 40 and 55 years old with COVID-19, enrolled during active disease. The DNA of the CDR3 is TGTGCCAGCAGCAAAGCGCCAAGCTACGGACAGGGAGCTTTCTTT. Translated, it gives CASSKAPSYGQGAFF.